This TCR beta chain is drawn from a study of cytomegalovirus exposure and HLA in healthy donors (TCRdb year 2017). About the study as a whole: In an earlier analysis of under 750 of the donors, approximately 300 Gb of sequence data and some 120 million unique TCR beta sequences from roughly 180 million T cells were reported. Roughly 300 gigabases of sequencing data and around 85 million unique TCR sequences made up an early release that covered around 640 HLA-typed donors. Among the approximately 430 genotyped donors, approximately 76% belonged to the genetic ancestry cluster associated with self-reported Caucasian donors. The study aimed to test whether signatures of past pathogen exposure could be identified by cataloging public T cell receptors. Using immunosequencing, the study profiled T cell repertoires from fewer than 700 subjects and related those repertoires to cytomegalovirus serostatus. In addition to the first cohort of hundreds of subjects, a separate validation cohort of some 120 different subjects was used. To predict cytomegalovirus infection status, the study brought together high-throughput TCR immunosequencing, statistical association of individual TCRs with disease status, and machine learning. A later analysis re-examined previously published TCR beta repertoires from 600 to 700 donors and added high-resolution HLA genotyping to investigate patterns of TCR occurrence. Rather than drawing on any new phenotypic data, the later analysis identified candidate immune exposures from TCR beta sequences and the way those sequences occurred across donors. An earlier analysis of 587 of the donors used high-throughput TCR beta sequencing to judge whether each TCR beta V gene segment behaved as functional or pseudogenic. Alongside the repertoire data, information on donor age, sex, ethnicity and CMV serostatus was compiled. A later genetic analysis took genome-wide SNP genotypes for about three fifths of the 666 donors and used that subset as a discovery cohort. All discovery cohort repertoires had been generated on a single sequencing platform. Both class I and class II loci were covered by HLA typing, at four-digit resolution. Typing coverage differed by locus: A, B, C, DRB1 and DQB1 were typed in about 620-630 donors, DQA1 in roughly 500, DPA1 in around 610, and DPB1 in approximately 450. About five DR-DQ haplotypes were treated as single units for association and clustering because of strong linkage in the cohort. Among about 400 genotyped donors of the cohort, an average of about 240,000 unique TCR beta nucleotide sequences was sequenced per donor, of which roughly 17% were non-productive.

Libraries were built with the immunoSEQ multiplex PCR assay. A mixture of 60 forward primers for TCR Vbeta segments and 13 reverse primers for TCR Jbeta segments was used in the multiplex PCR. The CDR3 region of rearranged TCR beta genes was amplified from genomic DNA by a multiplex PCR assay. Amplified TCR beta libraries were sequenced as 87-base-pair reads on the Illumina HiSeq System. On the study's bioinformatics: A later analysis counted approximately 84 million unique TCR beta chains across the 650 to 700 repertoires, and 9.5 million to 11 million of these chains were shared by at least two donors. Raw reads were error-corrected and collapsed into unique sequences by a nearest-neighbor algorithm in which closely related sequences were merged to remove PCR and sequencing errors. Alignment of CDR3 sequences to IMGT reference sequences was used to assign V, D and J gene segments. For a sequence to be retained, a match of at least six nucleotides was required to both a V gene segment and a J gene segment. A rearrangement was called productive if the CDR3 had no stop codons and remained in frame with V and J, and every other rearrangement was called non-productive. CDR3 was defined according to IMGT convention as the region running from the second conserved V-encoded cysteine to the conserved J-encoded phenylalanine. The earlier analysis of 500 to 600 of the donors excluded sequences that lacked an unambiguous match to a single V gene segment. In an earlier analysis of 587 of the donors, V segments were called functional above 56.7% productive rearrangements and were called segregating when the between-donor standard deviation exceeded 5%. A statistical classification framework was developed to diagnose cytomegalovirus status using the catalog of TCR beta chain sequences. V and J gene assignment, in a later analysis, came from comparing TCR nucleotide sequences with IMGT/GENE-DB human TR gene sequences. A later analysis assigned CDR3 sequences and most-parsimonious VDJ recombination scenarios with the TCRdist pipeline. In a later analysis, each TCR beta chain was defined by its CDR3 amino acid sequence together with its V-gene family, and reads lacking a unique V-gene family were excluded. In a later analysis, around 650 highly shared, low-generation-probability nucleotide sequences were removed to address suspected cross-contamination and a sequencing artifact. In a later analysis, a clonal expansion index for each public chain was calculated from normalized within-repertoire ranks of inferred template counts. In a later analysis, generation probabilities were computed with a VDJ recombination model fitted to out-of-frame rearrangements, and the resulting probabilities were checked against IGoR. In a later analysis, TCR-TCR, TCR-HLA and TCR-CMV co-occurrence was scored with hypergeometric tests, and a repertoire-size bias correction was applied to TCR pairs. To estimate false discovery rates, a later analysis permuted the HLA or CMV assignments 20 times. A later analysis grouped co-occurring TCRs with DBSCAN, adding TCRdist sequence similarity when clustering within HLA-allele-positive subsets. Repertoires with fewer than 30,000 or more than 120,000 public chains, plus five repertoires with anomalous nucleotide sharing, were excluded from co-occurrence clustering. What TCRdb holds here is the immuneACCESS table cut down to in-frame rearrangements. Part of the clones is not present; checked against another copy, under half of the missing clones reflect an unresolved V gene, and the others are unexplained. Clone size and the V and J calls come from that table; the DNA yielded D and trimming. The sample table records roughly 170,000 clones; 80% to 85% of these occur just once. Clones ranked in the top ten supply 1.6% of the sample.

The cohort was made up of 666 healthy bone marrow donors. Cohort members were all nominally healthy when sampled, although unrecorded immune exposures were likely present. The donor tested CMV seronegative and was one of the 352 seronegative cohort members. A peripheral blood sample was collected from each donor, and TCR beta sequencing was performed on peripheral blood mononuclear cells. Genomic DNA was extracted from the blood cell samples with the Qiagen DNeasy Blood Extraction Kit. This clone was counted a few times. Its antigen remains unidentified. Base qualities are not recorded, but no much larger clone differs from it by a single base. The study at large found these results: Compared with the roughly 720-donor mean, donors in an Asian-associated ancestry cluster had fewer N-insertions in productive TCRs, according to a later genetic analysis. The study listed 150 to 200 TCR beta chains as associated with cytomegalovirus. In a later analysis, HLA-associated TCR beta chains were found to be more clonally expanded and to have lower generation probabilities than equally common non-associated chains. A later analysis found that TCR association rates varied across HLA loci, with DRB1 alleles showing the most associated TCRs and HLA-C alleles the fewest. Across donors, most TCR sequences were observed very rarely, whereas some public TCRs were present in many individuals. According to the authors, the approach could potentially be generalized to other disease states and immunological phenotypes. Strong co-occurrence of HLA alleles, especially DR and DQ, made assigning TCR associations to individual alleles difficult. Linkage disequilibrium might explain the correlated functional status among segregating V segments, but an unknown experimental factor could not be excluded. The classifier was reported to diagnose cytomegalovirus status with high specificity and sensitivity in both the original and validation cohorts. Because HLA typing was missing for some donors at each locus, association tests included only the typed subset. Most CMV-associated TCR beta chains appeared to be HLA-restricted in a later analysis, and the HLA associations seemed to be driven largely by CMV exposure. An association between a missense DCLRE1C variant and V-gene and J-gene trimming of TCR beta chains was found in a later genetic analysis and replicated in an independent cohort. Because the 87-base-pair reads could not distinguish some IMGT-functional V segments, including TRBV6-2 and TRBV6-3, those segments were excluded. For the cohort, immune exposure information was limited to CMV serostatus. Because counts were too low, about 17 rarely observed V segments, including chromosome 9 orphons, were excluded from the earlier analysis of 587 of the donors. A further reported finding was that TCR beta sequences accurately predicted the HLA-A and HLA-B alleles for most subjects in the first cohort. A cluster of highly shared sequence variants was judged likely to be a technical artifact of the sequencing pipeline. Presence/absence analyses assumed roughly uniform sequencing depth across donors, an assumption that may not hold. Only TCR beta chains were sequenced in this cohort, and the absence of alpha or paired-chain data limited detectable features. In vitro tests confirmed that a few of the cytomegalovirus-associated TCR beta chains recognize cytomegalovirus antigens. An earlier analysis of approximately 540 of the donors showed that most TCR beta V segments appeared in productive rearrangements either about 87% or about 30% of the time, which broadly matched IMGT annotations. A later analysis reported that several top co-occurrence clusters appeared linked to parvovirus B19, influenza, CMV and Epstein-Barr virus. A later analysis associated around 16,000 TCR beta sequences with specific HLA alleles at a false discovery rate of 0.05.

The CDR3 holds 12 amino acids from the cysteine to the phenylalanine. The entry retains the CDR3 DNA only, 36 bases that are in frame from base 1. The CDR1 and CDR2 encoded by the germline V gene are SQVTM and ANQGSEA. Deletion took 7 bases off V and 0 bases off J, with a span of 9 bases between the germline ends. The receptor comes from a man in his fifties or sixties in good health and CMV-seronegative. The chain joins TRBV29-1 to TRBJ1-1; the D gene remains uncertain. Sequencing used PBMCs. In nucleotide form, the sequence is TGCAGCGCCGATAACATGAACACTGAAGCTTTCTTT. Its translation is CSADNMNTEAFF. The CDR3, completed at both ends by the reference TRBV29-1 and TRBJ1-1 genes, gives the full variable domain SAVISQKPSRDICQRGTSLTIQCQVDSQVTMMFWYRQQPGQSLTLIATANQGSEATYESGFVIDKFPISRPNLTFSTLTVSNMSPEDSSIYLCSADNMNTEAFFGQGTRLTVV.